These 32 T cell receptor beta chains were all obtained from the same sample, sequenced in a study of response to subunit inactivated influenza vaccine. In TCRdb, the RT-PCR reads were re-called with MiXCR into one record per CDR3 protein. The sample holds 430,000 or so distinct CDR3 sequences, 9.5% to 13% seen once. The sequencing here drew on PBMCs from blood, taken about 40 days after vaccination. The receptors were gathered from a man in his forties or fifties who received an inactivated influenza vaccine.

The chain uses TRBV5-1 and TRBJ2-2; D remains ambiguous. The V end was cut by 5 bases, the J end by 4 bases, with 15 bases between. There are 15 residues in the CDR3. Germline loops: CDR1 SGHRS, CDR2 YFSETQ. The CDR3 coding sequence is TGCGCCAGCAGTCCAGACCCGCAGAGCACCGGGGAGCTGTTTTTT. It specifies CASSPDPQSTGELFF.

This clonotype turned up a few times. The chain combines TRBV20-1 with TRBJ2-3; D is unresolved. V was cut by 3 bases and J by 0 bases, with 10 bases left in between. The germline CDR1 and CDR2 sequences are DFQATT and SNEGSKA (reference sequence). The CDR3 sequence is 14 residues long. This CDR3 is CSARDPGSTDTQYF. DNA of the CDR3: TGCAGTGCTAGGGATCCCGGGAGCACAGATACGCAGTATTTT.

The chain links TRBV5-6 to TRBJ1-3; D remains ambiguous. The V end was cut by 0 bases, the J end by 5 bases, with 12 bases between. The CDR3 length is 15 residues. The germline V gene encodes CDR1 SGHDT and CDR2 YYEEEE. The CDR3 protein is CASSLGPSPRNTIYF. CDR3 in DNA: TGTGCCAGCAGCTTGGGGCCGTCCCCTAGAAACACCATATATTTT.

This clonotype was seen many times. The J gene is TRBJ2-3, the V gene TRBV6-2 or TRBV6-3; tentatively, D is TRBD2 (6 bases). Germline-derived CDR1 and CDR2 are MNHEY and SVGEGT. The CDR3 has 14 residues. V shed 7 bases and J shed 0 bases, with 11 bases lying between them. The CDR3 bases are TGTGCCAGCACCGACGGGGGTAGCACAGATACGCAGTATTTT. Protein product: CASTDGGSTDTQYF.

V and J are TRBV12-3 or TRBV12-4 and TRBJ1-1, with D possibly TRBD1 on 6 matching bases. The CDR3 spans 20 residues. Deletions cut 7 bases from V and 6 bases from J, with 36 bases between. The CDR3 DNA reads TGTGCCAGCACCTTGCGTTTCCTTGGGGGCCAGGGCACCCTCCTACCTGAAGCTTTCTTT. As protein: CASTLRFLGGQGTLLPEAFF.

This clonotype was seen a handful of times. The chain employs TRBV4-3 and TRBJ2-4; D might be TRBD1 or TRBD2, each matching 7 bases. This CDR3 is built from 19 residues. Per germline, CDR1 LGHNA and CDR2 YSLEER. With 0 bases removed from V and 0 bases from J, the gap between germline ends came to 18 bases. CDR3: CASSQDWPAGQLAKNIQYF. CDR3 DNA: TGCGCCAGCAGCCAAGATTGGCCAGCGGGACAGTTAGCCAAAAACATTCAGTACTTC.

This clonotype has just a few counts. J is TRBJ2-1 and V is TRBV9, with D tentatively TRBD1 (6 bases). The germline V gene has CDR1 SGDLS and CDR2 YYNGEE. The ends were cut back, 3 bases at V and 8 bases at J, with 12 bases in the middle. The CDR3 loop spans 13 amino acids. The DNA for the CDR3 is TGTGCCAGCAGCGGACAGGTGATCCATGAGCAGTTCTTC. Encoded protein: CASSGQVIHEQFF.

The sample holds a few counts of this clonotype. The rearrangement uses TRBV5-1 and TRBJ2-2, with D possibly matching TRBD2 (5 bases). The CDR3 runs to 14 residues. Trimming took 7 bases from V and 4 from J, leaving 14 bases between them. The germline gives CDR1 SGHRS, CDR2 YFSETQ. CDR3 sequence (DNA): TGCGCCAGCGCTCTTGGGAGTGGCACCGGGGAGCTGTTTTTT. Protein product: CASALGSGTGELFF.

This clonotype has a handful of counts. The chain joins TRBV5-1 to TRBJ2-3; D uncertain. V was shortened by 0 bases and J by 1 base, with 12 bases between the two germline ends. The CDR3 has 16 amino acids. The V gene's germline CDR1 is SGHRS and CDR2 YFSETQ. In DNA, the CDR3 is TGCGCCAGCAGCTTGGGCGCAGGTTTTGGCACAGATACGCAGTATTTT. It encodes CASSLGAGFGTDTQYF. Based on the CDR3 plus reference TRBV5-1 and TRBJ2-3, the full variable domain is KAGVTQTPRYLIKTRGQQVTLSCSPISGHRSVSWYQQTPGQGLQFLFEYFSETQRNKGNFPGRFSGRQFSNSRSEMNVSTLELGDSALYLCASSLGAGFGTDTQYFGPGTRLTVL.

This chain joins TRBV11-3 and TRBJ2-1; TRBD2 is a possible D gene (6 bases). Germline loops: CDR1 SGHNT, CDR2 YENEEA. V was trimmed by 3 bases and J by 9 bases, leaving 21 bases between them. The CDR3 extends over 16 amino acids. The chain's CDR3 is CASSFSTGPTGSEQFF. The CDR3 DNA sequence: TGTGCCAGCAGCTTCTCGACGGGCCCCACCGGGAGTGAGCAGTTCTTC. The full variable domain, with the rest looked up from reference TRBV11-3 and TRBJ2-1, is EAGVVQSPRYKIIEKKQPVAFWCNPISGHNTLYWYLQNLGQGPELLIRYENEEAVDDSQLPKDRFSAERLKGVDSTLKIQPAELGDSAVYLCASSFSTGPTGSEQFFGPGTRLTVL.

This clonotype has only a few counts. The rearrangement uses TRBV6-1 and TRBJ2-7; D is tentatively TRBD1 or TRBD2 (5 bases each). Per the germline V gene, CDR1 is MNHNS and CDR2 is SASEGT. Trimming pared 7 bases from V and 6 bases from J, leaving 16 bases between. This CDR3 is built from 13 residues. CDR3 amino acids: CASMRGARGEQYF. CDR3 in DNA: TGTGCCAGCATGAGAGGGGCCCGCGGCGAGCAGTACTTC.

CDR3 loop: CASSPGSDYGYTF. CDR3 coding DNA: TGTGCCAGCAGTCCTGGGAGCGACTATGGCTACACCTTC. This chain connects TRBV12-3 or TRBV12-4 to TRBJ1-2; D unresolved. V lost 5 bases, J lost 3 bases, and 10 bases lay in between. The length of the CDR3 is 13 residues.

There are a few counts of this clonotype. This chain uses TRBV20-1 with TRBJ2-2, with 7 bases fitting TRBD2. The CDR3 loop spans 14 amino acids. Germline loops: CDR1 DFQATT, CDR2 SNEGSKA (reference sequence). V lost 2 bases and J lost 6; bases outside the gene matches: 6. CDR3 in amino acids: CSARLRGVAGELFF. As DNA, the CDR3 is TGCAGTGCTAGACTCCGGGGGGTCGCCGGGGAGCTGTTTTTT.

This rearrangement joins TRBV6-2 or TRBV6-3 to TRBJ2-3, with TRBD1 as a possible D gene (6 bases). Trimming pared 2 bases from V and 6 bases from J, leaving 12 bases between. Germline lookup yields CDR1 MNHEY and CDR2 SVGEGT. The CDR3 extends over 14 amino acids. The CDR3 bases are TGTGCCAGCAGTTACATCACAGGGACCGATACGCAGTATTTT. This sequence encodes CASSYITGTDTQYF.

This clonotype was detected ten times or more. The CDR3 region has the DNA TGTGCCAGCAGCTTAACCGGGCCCTCCTACGAGCAGTACTTC. Residues: CASSLTGPSYEQYF. The chain couples TRBV7-2 to TRBJ2-7; no definite D call. Trimming removed 2 bases at V and 0 bases at J, with 8 bases between. This CDR3 region has 14 residues. Germline loops: CDR1 SGHTA, CDR2 FQGNSA.

In its sample, this clonotype was seen a few times. The chain employs TRBV12-3 or TRBV12-4 and TRBJ2-7, with 9 bases identical to TRBD1. J lost 6 bases, V lost 6 bases, and 15 bases had no gene match. This CDR3 has 16 residues. This CDR3 reads CASRSNGRDREGEQYF. The CDR3 region has the DNA TGTGCCAGCAGATCAAACGGCCGGGACAGGGAGGGCGAGCAGTACTTC.

This clonotype has only a few counts. The genes are TRBV19 and TRBJ2-3; no clear D. Germline loops: CDR1 LNHDA, CDR2 SQIVND (reference sequence). V was shortened by 1 base and J by 2 bases, with 13 bases between the two germline ends. The CDR3 length is 16 residues. CDR3 sequence reads: CASSIVWPALTDTQYF. As DNA, the CDR3 is TGTGCCAGTAGTATAGTATGGCCAGCCCTCACAGATACGCAGTATTTT.

This clonotype was detected a few times. The chain links TRBV5-1 to TRBJ2-3, with no clear D. CDR3 length: 15 residues. V shed 1 base and J shed 2 bases, with 11 bases lying between them. Germline V gives CDR1 SGHRS, CDR2 YFSETQ. In DNA, the CDR3 is TGCGCCAGCAGCTTGTCTCGGGTACTCACAGATACGCAGTATTTT. Residues: CASSLSRVLTDTQYF.

This clonotype was counted ten times or more. The chain combines TRBV12-3 or TRBV12-4 with TRBJ1-1; the D gene is possibly TRBD1 (5 bases). Trimming took 4 bases from V and 7 from J, leaving 10 bases between them. The CDR3 is 12 residues long. The CDR3 DNA is TGTGCCAGCAGTTCCGCCGGGGGTGAAGCTTTCTTT. It codes for CASSSAGGEAFF.

The rearrangement links TRBV28 to TRBJ2-5, with D possibly being TRBD2 (5 bases). The CDR3 has 14 residues. Looked up from germline, CDR1 is MDHEN and CDR2 is SYDVKM. V was clipped by 5 bases and J by 3 bases, with 13 bases between them. For the CDR3, the DNA is TGTGCCAGCAGTCCCTCCGGGAACGAAGAGACCCAGTACTTC. Its protein is CASSPSGNEETQYF.

This clonotype came up many times. This chain links TRBV9 with TRBJ2-7; 9 bases are shared with TRBD1. V lost 3 bases to trimming and J lost 4 bases; unmatched junction nucleotides: 2. Germline CDR1 reads SGDLS; CDR2 reads YYNGEE. The CDR3 sequence is 13 residues long. This chain's CDR3 is CASSAGTGYEQYF. The CDR3 DNA is TGTGCCAGCAGCGCCGGGACAGGGTACGAGCAGTACTTC.

This sequence joins TRBV6-5 and TRBJ2-7, with TRBD2 matching over 7 bases. The junction had 6 bases not matched to a gene; V was cut back by 2 bases and J by 2 bases. The CDR3 runs to 15 residues. Germline V lookup: CDR1 MNHEY, CDR2 SVGAGI. DNA for the CDR3: TGTGCCAGCAGTTACGGTATAGCGGGCACCTACGAGCAGTACTTC. Its translation is CASSYGIAGTYEQYF.

This clonotype has a handful of counts. This chain links TRBV7-2 with TRBJ2-3; 7 bases are a match to TRBD2. The CDR3 is 15 amino acids. CDR1 and CDR2 (germline): SGHTA, FQGNSA. Unmatched junction bases numbered 10, after V lost 5 bases and J lost 5 bases. The DNA for the CDR3 is TGTGCCAGCAGCCCCTTGTGGGGGGGGGTAGATACGCAGTATTTT. Translation gives CASSPLWGGVDTQYF.

The chain carries TRBV3-1 and TRBJ1-6, with D hard to call. This CDR3 region has 14 residues. Trimming left V 4 bases short and J 8 bases short, with 12 bases between. CDR1 is LGHDT, CDR2 YNNKEL, per germline (reference sequence). CDR3 nucleotides: TGTGCCAGCAGCCGAAAGCCCTCCGATTCACCCCTCCACTTT. This gives the protein CASSRKPSDSPLHF.

This clonotype was counted at least ten times. The chain combines TRBV12-3 or TRBV12-4 with TRBJ1-2, with TRBD1 matching over 8 bases. The CDR3 has 16 amino acids. J was trimmed by 7 bases and V by 4 bases; bases with no gene match: 14. Here the CDR3 DNA reads TGTGCCAGCAGTTCCTGGACAGGGTTCTCAGCGTTTGGCTACACCTTC. This translates into CASSSWTGFSAFGYTF.

This clonotype came up a few times. The chain joins TRBV12-3 or TRBV12-4 to TRBJ2-1; perhaps TRBD2 as D (6 bases). V was shortened by 8 bases and J by 2 bases, with 13 bases between the two germline ends. The CDR3 length is 14 residues. The CDR3 is CASDTSSTYNEQFF. The CDR3, as DNA: TGTGCCAGCGACACTAGCTCGACCTACAATGAGCAGTTCTTC.

This clonotype occurred a few times. The chain has TRBV28 and TRBJ2-1, with TRBD2 matching over 13 bases. V was pared by 5 bases and J by 3 bases, with 10 bases of the junction left unmatched. CDR3 length equals 18 residues. In germline, CDR1 is MDHEN, CDR2 SYDVKM. CDR3 sequence reads: CASSGTSGKIISYNEQFF. As DNA, the CDR3 is TGTGCCAGCAGTGGGACTAGCGGGAAAATAATTAGCTACAATGAGCAGTTCTTC. Full variable domain (rest looked up from reference TRBV28 and TRBJ2-1): DVKVTQSSRYLVKRTGEKVFLECVQDMDHENMFWYRQDPGLGLRLIYFSYDVKMKEKGDIPEGYSVSREKKERFSLILESASTNQTSMYLCASSGTSGKIISYNEQFFGPGTRLTVL.

This clonotype has a handful of counts. This chain's CDR3 is CSAAGHGSYNEQFF. DNA for the CDR3: TGCAGTGCTGCCGGTCACGGCTCCTACAATGAGCAGTTCTTC. The chain has TRBV20-1 and TRBJ2-1, with D uncertain. In germline, CDR1 is DFQATT, CDR2 SNEGSKA (reference sequence). CDR3 size: 14 residues. V lost 5 bases, J lost 0 bases, and 11 bases lay in between.

The chain joins TRBV6-1 to TRBJ1-1; D not resolved. V gave up 4 bases and J gave up 1 base, with 7 bases separating them. CDR3 size: 13 residues. Germline V gene sequence: CDR1 MNHNS, CDR2 SASEGT. CDR3 nucleotide sequence: TGTGCCAGCAGTGTAACAACGAACACTGAAGCTTTCTTT. Its translation is CASSVTTNTEAFF.

J is TRBJ2-7 and V is TRBV20-1, with D perhaps matching TRBD2 (6 bases). The CDR3 contains 15 residues. V lost 0 bases to trimming and J lost 3 bases, with 15 bases between them. CDR1 DFQATT and CDR2 SNEGSKA come from the germline V gene (reference sequence). This chain's CDR3 is CSARDLASTLYEQYF. Written as DNA, the CDR3 is TGCAGTGCTAGAGACCTAGCGAGTACCCTCTACGAGCAGTACTTC.

This clonotype occurred a few times. V and J are TRBV29-1 and TRBJ2-3; TRBD2 matches at 10 bases. CDR3 length equals 15 residues. J lost 4 bases, V lost 6 bases, and 10 bases had no gene match. CDR1 is SQVTM and CDR2 is ANQGSEA in the germline V gene. This CDR3 reads CSVTPGLAEADTQYF. For the CDR3, the DNA is TGCAGCGTGACCCCAGGACTAGCGGAGGCAGATACGCAGTATTTT.

The V and J genes are TRBV5-5 and TRBJ1-3; tentatively, D is TRBD1 (6 bases). This CDR3 is built from 16 residues. The V gene's germline CDR1 is SGHKS and CDR2 YYEKEE (reference sequence). The V end lost 6 bases, the J end lost 4 bases, and 20 bases lay between the germline ends. The CDR3: CASTPRSPQGGNTIYF. In DNA form, the CDR3 reads TGTGCCAGCACCCCACGGTCCCCCCAGGGGGGAAACACCATATATTTT.